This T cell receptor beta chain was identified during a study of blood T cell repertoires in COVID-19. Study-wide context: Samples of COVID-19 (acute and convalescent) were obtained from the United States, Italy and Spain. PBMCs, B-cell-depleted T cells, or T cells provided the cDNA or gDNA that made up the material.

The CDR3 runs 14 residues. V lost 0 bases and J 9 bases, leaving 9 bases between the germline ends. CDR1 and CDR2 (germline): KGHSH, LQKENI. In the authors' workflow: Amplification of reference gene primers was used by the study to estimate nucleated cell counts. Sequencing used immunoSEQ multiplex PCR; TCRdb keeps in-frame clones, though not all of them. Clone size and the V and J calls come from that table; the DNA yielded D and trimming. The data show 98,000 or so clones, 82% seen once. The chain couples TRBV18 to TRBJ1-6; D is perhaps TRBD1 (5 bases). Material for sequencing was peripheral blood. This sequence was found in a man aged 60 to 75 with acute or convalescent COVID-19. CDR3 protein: CASSPPGGGSPLHF. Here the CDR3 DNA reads TGTGCCAGCTCACCACCGGGCGGGGGTTCACCCCTCCACTTT.